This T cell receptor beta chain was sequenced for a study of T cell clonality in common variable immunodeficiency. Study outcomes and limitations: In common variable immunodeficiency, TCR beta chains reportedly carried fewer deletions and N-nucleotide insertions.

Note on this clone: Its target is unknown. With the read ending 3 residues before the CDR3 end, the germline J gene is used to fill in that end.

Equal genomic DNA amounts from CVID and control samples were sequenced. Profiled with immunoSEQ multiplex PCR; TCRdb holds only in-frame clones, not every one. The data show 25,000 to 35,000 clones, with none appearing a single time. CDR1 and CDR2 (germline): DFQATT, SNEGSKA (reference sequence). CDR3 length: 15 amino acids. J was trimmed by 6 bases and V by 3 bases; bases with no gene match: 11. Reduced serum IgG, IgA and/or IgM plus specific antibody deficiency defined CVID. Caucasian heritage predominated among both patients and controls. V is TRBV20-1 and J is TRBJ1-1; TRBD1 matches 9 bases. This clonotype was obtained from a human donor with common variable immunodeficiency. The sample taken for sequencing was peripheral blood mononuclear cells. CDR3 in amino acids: CSASRGTGWVPEAFF. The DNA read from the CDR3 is TGCAGTGCTAGTCGGGGGACAGGGTGGGTCCCTGAA.